This T cell receptor (beta chain) originates from a study of regulatory T cells in long-lasting Graves disease. Time point: newly diagnosed GD, antithyroid drugs for less than 3 months. PBMC RNA was the source of the TCR library. This clonotype was picked up many times. The germline V gene encodes CDR1 MDHEN and CDR2 SYDVKM. The CDR3 loop spans 15 amino acids. Germline trimming cut 6 bases from V and 2 bases from J; bases unmatched to any gene: 9. Construction of TCR beta libraries relied on iRepertoire HTBI primers and on Arm-PCR targeting CDR3 regions. TCRdb used MiXCR to reprocess the multiplex PCR reads, holding one entry per CDR3 protein. Among 620,000 or so distinct CDR3 sequences listed, roughly 16% were seen once. The sample also formed part of further work on T cells in Graves' hyperthyroidism and ophthalmopathy.

This specimen was peripheral blood mononuclear cells (PBMCs), taken at new diagnosis, from a patient treated with antithyroid drugs. The source is a woman aged 30 to 39 with Graves disease. The V call is TRBV28, the J call TRBJ1-2; 7 bases are a match to TRBD1. The CDR3 DNA sequence: TGTGCCAGCAGCCCGGAGACAGGGCCCAACTATGGCTACACCTTC. Translating it yields CASSPETGPNYGYTF.